The clone carrying this T cell receptor beta chain was seen more than once but under ten times. The antigen is undetermined. The entry originates in a study of T-cell memory formation after mild COVID-19. General study findings and limits: Some clones that responded were present in memory (sampled pre-infection), which suggests cross-reactive memory joined. Later expanders leaned CD4+, whereas day 15 to 85 contracting clones were balanced CD4/CD8.

CDR3 size: 15 residues. V gave up 0 bases and J gave up 2 bases, with 11 bases separating them. In germline, CDR1 is MGHRA, CDR2 YSYEKL. It was 5'RACE with constant-segment primers that produced the TCR alpha and TCR beta cDNA libraries, which carried sample barcodes and UMIs. TCRdb redid the calling of the 5' RACE reads with MiXCR, one entry per CDR3 protein. The sample has 150,000 to 200,000 distinct CDR3 sequences; roughly 14% are singletons. Sequencing input: PBMCs or a T cell subset sorted from them (not recorded which). The chain uses TRBV4-1 and TRBJ2-7, with D maybe TRBD1 (6 bases). This sequence originates from an adult woman who had mild COVID-19 (a few samples of this study predate the infection). Cell type and time point are not known. CDR3 region: CASSQEGQSAYEQYF. In DNA form, the CDR3 reads TGCGCCAGCAGCCAAGAAGGACAGTCGGCCTACGAGCAGTACTTC.